This passage covers 20 T cell receptor beta chains from one sample sequenced in a study of blood T cell repertoires in COVID-19. Using immunoSEQ multiplex PCR, the repertoire was profiled, and TCRdb retains in-frame clones only, with some absent. The sample shows about 230,000 clones, 65% to 90% of them seen only once. Source material: PBMCs or T cells enriched from blood (not recorded which). Receptors originate from a man between 18 and 29 years old who had recovered from COVID-19.

This clone has a single count. For the CDR3, the DNA is TGCGCCAGCAGCTTAGTCCCCCGACAGGGGGCAAAAACCTACGAGCAGTACTTC. Amino acid sequence: CASSLVPRQGAKTYEQYF. This sequence joins TRBV5-1 and TRBJ2-7; 10 bases align to TRBD1. The length of the CDR3 is 18 residues. The germline gives CDR1 SGHRS, CDR2 YFSETQ. Losses at the gene ends were 2 bases for V and 2 bases for J; bases not matched to a gene: 13.

Of note for this clone: Different DNA sequences within this sample yield the same CDR3. This chain joins TRBV12-3 or TRBV12-4 and TRBJ1-2, with D hard to call. The CDR3 length is 13 residues. Trimming removed 3 bases from V and 4 bases from J, with 9 bases in between. CDR3 protein: CASSFGRVYGYTF. For the CDR3, the DNA is TGTGCCAGCAGTTTCGGGCGGGTCTATGGCTACACCTTC.

CDR3 region: CASSFTRTGRHGYTF. CDR3 nucleotide sequence: TGTGCCAGCAGCTTTACTAGGACAGGGAGGCATGGCTACACCTTC. The J gene is TRBJ1-2, the V gene TRBV11-3, with 8 bases lining up with TRBD1. V lost 3 bases and J lost 6; bases outside the gene matches: 9. Germline lookup yields CDR1 SGHNT and CDR2 YENEEA. The CDR3 consists of 15 residues.

The V call is TRBV10-1, the J call TRBJ2-3; D is unclear. CDR1 is WNHNN and CDR2 is SYGVQD in the germline V gene (reference sequence). Between the trimmed V and J ends, which lost 6 bases and 2 bases, there was a span of 12 bases. The length of the CDR3 is 14 residues. The CDR3 DNA is TGCGCCAGCAGACCCGACTCGAACACAGATACGCAGTATTTT. Its translation: CASRPDSNTDTQYF.

This rearrangement joins TRBV6-5 to TRBJ1-5; perhaps TRBD1 as D (6 bases). The length of the CDR3 is 14 residues. V lost 8 bases, J lost 0 bases, and 11 bases lay in between. Germline CDR1 and CDR2: MNHEY and SVGAGI. The CDR3 DNA follows: TGTGCCAGCCAGGGGCCGTTTAGCAATCAGCCCCAGCATTTT. It yields the protein CASQGPFSNQPQHF.

The chain links TRBV6-5 to TRBJ1-2; 11 bases align to TRBD1. The CDR3 is made up of 14 amino acids. Germline V gene lookup returns CDR1 MNHEY and CDR2 SVGAGI. Trimming cost V 5 bases and J 6 bases; bases outside gene matches: 5. CDR3 nucleotide sequence: TGTGCCAGCAGTCGGACAGGGGGCCCGGATGGCTACACCTTC. It codes for CASSRTGGPDGYTF.

This chain uses TRBV5-1 with TRBJ1-5; maybe TRBD1 (6 bases). The CDR3 loop spans 15 amino acids. Per the germline V gene, CDR1 is SGHRS and CDR2 is YFSETQ. The V end lost 0 bases, the J end lost 1 base, and 8 bases lay between the germline ends. The CDR3 sequence: CASSLGTASNQPQHF. CDR3 nucleotides: TGCGCCAGCAGCTTGGGGACAGCCAGCAATCAGCCCCAGCATTTT.

The rearrangement links TRBV2 to TRBJ2-2; maybe TRBD1 (5 bases). Germline lookup yields CDR1 SNHLY and CDR2 FYNNEI. This CDR3 has 13 amino acids. Trimming cost V 4 bases and J 5 bases, with 8 bases left between them. CDR3 nucleotides: TGTGCCAGCAGTGTTAGGGGAACCGGGGAGCTGTTTTTT. Its translation: CASSVRGTGELFF. Complete variable domain (other parts from reference TRBV2 and TRBJ2-2): EPEVTQTPSHQVTQMGQEVILRCVPISNHLYFYWYRQILGQKVEFLVSFYNNEISEKSEIFDDQFSVERPDGSNFTLKIRSTKLEDSAMYFCASSVRGTGELFFGEGSRLTVL.

The CDR3 DNA is TGTGCCAGCAGTGAAGCAGGATCGGGATTCGGTTCACCCCTCCACTTT. This translates into CASSEAGSGFGSPLHF. The chain joins TRBV2 to TRBJ1-6; D gene unclear. From germline, CDR1 is SNHLY and CDR2 FYNNEI. The V end was cut by 0 bases, the J end by 9 bases, with 15 bases between. The CDR3 totals 16 residues. Filled out from reference TRBV2 and TRBJ1-6, the complete variable domain reads EPEVTQTPSHQVTQMGQEVILRCVPISNHLYFYWYRQILGQKVEFLVSFYNNEISEKSEIFDDQFSVERPDGSNFTLKIRSTKLEDSAMYFCASSEAGSGFGSPLHFGNGTRLTVT.

This chain joins TRBV30 and TRBJ1-4; tentative D call: TRBD1 (5 bases). In germline, CDR1 is GTSNPN, CDR2 SVGIG (reference sequence). The CDR3 runs 15 residues. Deletions cut 3 bases from V and 7 bases from J, with 18 bases between. The CDR3 is CAWSLSGAHGEKLFF. The CDR3 coding sequence is TGTGCCTGGAGCCTTAGTGGGGCGCATGGTGAAAAACTGTTTTTT.

This clone was detected a few times. V usage is TRBV11-2 and J usage is TRBJ2-3; 8 bases are a match to TRBD1. Trimming cost V 4 bases and J 8 bases; bases outside gene matches: 14. The CDR3 runs 16 residues. Germline loops: CDR1 SGHAT, CDR2 FQNNGV. CDR3 DNA sequence: TGTGCCAGCAGCTCGGTCAGGGGGCGCGGGGTTGGTACGCAGTATTTT. It is translated as CASSSVRGRGVGTQYF. Based on the CDR3 plus reference TRBV11-2 and TRBJ2-3, the full variable domain is EAGVAQSPRYKIIEKRQSVAFWCNPISGHATLYWYQQILGQGPKLLIQFQNNGVVDDSQLPKDRFSAERLKGVDSTLKIQPAKLEDSAVYLCASSSVRGRGVGTQYFGPGTRLTVL.

CDR3 region: CASSPGLAFLYF. The CDR3 DNA reads as TGTGCCAGCAGCCCGGGACTAGCGTTTCTGTACTTC. This chain connects TRBV6-6 to TRBJ2-7; 10 bases are a match to TRBD2. The germline gives CDR1 MNHNY, CDR2 SVGAGI (reference sequence). V shed 6 bases and J 12 bases; nucleotides not matched to a gene: 8. The CDR3 consists of 12 residues.

The rearrangement links TRBV2 to TRBJ1-2; the D is unclear. Germline V gene lookup returns CDR1 SNHLY and CDR2 FYNNEI. V was trimmed by 7 bases and J by 2 bases, leaving 23 bases between them. This CDR3 region has 17 residues. The CDR3 DNA sequence: TGTGCCAGCACCACCCTTCCTGGAGGCGGACTCAACTATGGCTACACCTTC. The encoded protein is CASTTLPGGGLNYGYTF.

V is TRBV9 and J is TRBJ2-1; 13 nucleotides line up with TRBD2. The CDR3 consists of 15 residues. CDR1 is SGDLS, CDR2 YYNGEE, per germline. Losses at the gene ends were 3 bases for V and 8 bases for J; bases not matched to a gene: 5. DNA of the CDR3: TGTGCCAGCAGCGCCCGACTAGCGGGAGGCTATGAGCAGTTCTTC. It specifies CASSARLAGGYEQFF.

The chain couples TRBV12-5 to TRBJ2-1, with D perhaps matching TRBD1 (5 bases). Germline V CDR1 and CDR2: LGHNT, FRNRAP. The CDR3 totals 12 residues. Trimming pared 6 bases from V and 5 bases from J, leaving 8 bases between. The CDR3 DNA follows: TGTGCTAGTGGCACACAGGACAATGAGCAGTTCTTC. Its translation is CASGTQDNEQFF.

The chain recombines TRBV4-2 with TRBJ1-5; D remains unclear. CDR3 length: 15 amino acids. Trimming removed 0 bases from V and 7 bases from J, with 13 bases in between. Germline V gene lookup returns CDR1 LGHNA and CDR2 YNFKEQ. This CDR3 is CASSQDITTSQPQHF. The CDR3 DNA sequence: TGTGCCAGCAGCCAAGATATAACTACATCCCAGCCCCAGCATTTT.

The J gene is TRBJ1-1, the V gene TRBV16, with TRBD1 as a possible D gene (6 bases). Germline loops: CDR1 KGHSY, CDR2 FQNENV. The length of the CDR3 is 16 residues. Trimming removed 0 bases at V and 0 bases at J, with 11 bases between. As DNA, the CDR3 is TGTGCCAGCAGCCAATCCTGGGGGCAGGTGAACACTGAAGCTTTCTTT. As protein: CASSQSWGQVNTEAFF.

The V gene is TRBV4-2, the J gene TRBJ2-3; 13 bases align to TRBD2. The CDR3 has 17 amino acids. V shed 2 bases and J 6 bases; nucleotides not matched to a gene: 8. Germline V gene lookup returns CDR1 LGHNA and CDR2 YNFKEQ. CDR3 sequence reads: CASSQQLAGGPQDTQYF. CDR3 coding DNA: TGTGCCAGCAGCCAACAACTAGCGGGGGGGCCTCAGGATACGCAGTATTTT.

The chain has TRBV11-2 and TRBJ2-3; D is possibly TRBD1 (5 bases). CDR1 SGHAT and CDR2 FQNNGV come from the germline V gene. The ends were cut back, 5 bases at V and 1 base at J, with 13 bases in the middle. The CDR3 loop spans 15 amino acids. CDR3 in DNA: TGTGCCAGCAGCCCAGTAGGACACCGCACAGATACGCAGTATTTT. The encoded protein is CASSPVGHRTDTQYF.

This chain joins TRBV27 and TRBJ2-3; 7 bases fit TRBD2. Trimming at V came to 6 bases and at J to 0 bases, leaving 9 bases not matched to a gene. The germline CDR1 and CDR2 sequences are MNHEY and SMNVEV (reference sequence). CDR3 size: 16 residues. The CDR3 loop reads CASRPLARLSTDTQYF. The CDR3 coding sequence is TGTGCCAGCAGGCCACTAGCGCGCCTTAGCACAGATACGCAGTATTTT.